The TCR beta chain described here comes from a study of Graves' ophthalmopathy and Graves' hyperthyroidism. This clonotype has a handful of counts. Amplification of TCR beta CDR3 regions used RNA transcripts. RT-PCR in the first round used HTBI primers; a second-round multiplex PCR followed. Each CDR3 protein gets one entry after TCRdb re-called the multiplex PCR reads with MiXCR. The data show about 640,000 distinct CDR3 sequences, about 41% seen once. This CDR3 spans 19 amino acids. Germline V gives CDR1 DFQATT, CDR2 SNEGSKA (reference sequence). The germline V and J ends were trimmed by 0 bases and 2 bases, with 23 bases remaining between them.

This TCR was sampled from an adult man with Graves' ophthalmopathy. The sequenced material came from peripheral blood. The rearrangement joins TRBV20-1 to TRBJ1-5, with D perhaps matching TRBD1 (6 bases). CDR3 residues: CSARDRRRGSTFGNQPQHF. DNA of the CDR3: TGCAGTGCTAGAGATCGCCGCAGGGGATCGACGTTTGGCAATCAGCCCCAGCATTTT.